This T cell receptor beta chain emerged from a study of blood T cell repertoires in COVID-19. Study-level background: The United States, Italy and Spain provided the acute and convalescent COVID-19 samples. Sample material is recorded as cDNA or gDNA derived from T cells, B-cell-depleted T cells, or PBMCs.

Methods used by the authors: Estimation of nucleated cell counts relied on the amplification of reference gene primers. This table comes from immunoSEQ multiplex PCR, and its TCRdb copy is limited to in-frame clones, with some not included. D and trimming were read from the DNA, whereas the V and J calls and clone size are those reported in that table. This sample has nearly 60,000 clones; approximately 81% occur once, and the top ten carry roughly 5%. CDR3 length: 17 residues. Germline V gene data show CDR1 as SGHDT and CDR2 as YYEEEE. The V end was cut by 7 bases, the J end by 0 bases, with 17 bases between.

The specimen sequenced was peripheral blood. V and J are TRBV5-6 and TRBJ2-6; D unclear. The sequence derives from a man aged 40-55 years with active COVID-19. The CDR3 region has the DNA TGTGCCAGCCATACTTCCTCCTTTAGCTCTGGGGCCAACGTCCTGACTTTC. This codes for CASHTSSFSSGANVLTF.